This entry features one T cell receptor beta chain sequence. The antigen remains unidentified. A junction boundary mismatches the germline segment, possibly from a read error. This sample stems from a study of molecular identifiers for immune sequencing clone quantification. Findings of the study overall: Effector cells had over 97% of their molecules in clones above 20 RNA copies, while naive cells had under 1%. Jurkat TCR RNA that was spiked in from one cell was reportedly detectable among one million naive cells.

TCRdb redid the calling of the PCR reads with MiXCR, one entry per CDR3 protein. The profile shows some 91,000 distinct CDR3 sequences, less than 25% of them singletons. Sorted cells numbering roughly 19,000 to 1,100,000, with 10%, 30% or 50% RNA, yielded the naive CD8 libraries. Naive CD8 T cells were picked out by sorting for CD8+CD4-CCR7+CD45RA+. This CDR3 comprises 17 residues. The sequence was collected from a human donor in good health. Some libraries in this study had Jurkat cell RNA spiked in. The J gene is TRBJ2-1, the V gene TRBV12-3 or TRBV12-4; 8 bases fit TRBD2. The sample taken for sequencing was naive CD8+ T cells from blood, with Jurkat cell RNA spiked in. Subset defined: FACS-sorted CD8+CD4-CCR7+CD45RA+ naive T cells. CDR3 DNA: TGTGCCAGCAGTGTAGCGGGGCGGCCCCCTTCCTACAATGAGCAGTTCTTC. Residues: CASSVAGRPPSYNEQFF.